These 3 T cell receptor beta chains came from one sample sequenced in a study of T cells in Graves' hyperthyroidism and ophthalmopathy. RNA transcripts gave rise to amplified TCR beta CDR3 regions. The study used the HTBI primer set for a first-round RT-PCR of the TCR CDR3. MiXCR was run by TCRdb on the multiplex PCR reads, yielding one entry per CDR3 protein. The sample consists of 480,000 or so distinct CDR3 sequences, over 35% of them appearing once. Sequencing input: peripheral blood or thyroid tissue (not recorded which). All receptors derive from an adult woman with Graves' disease, either hyperthyroidism or ophthalmopathy (not recorded which).

V gene TRBV29-1 combines with J gene TRBJ2-7, with TRBD2 matching over 9 bases. CDR3 size: 14 residues. Germline CDR1 and CDR2: SQVTM and ANQGSEA. V dropped 8 bases and J dropped 2; count of bases not matched to a gene: 10. Here the CDR3 reads CSLGTSSGAYEQYF. CDR3 coding DNA: TGCAGCTTAGGAACGTCTAGCGGGGCCTACGAGCAGTACTTC.

The chain couples TRBV6-5 to TRBJ1-5; TRBD1 might be the D (5 bases). Germline V gene lookup returns CDR1 MNHEY and CDR2 SVGAGI. V lost 6 bases and J lost 1, with 13 bases in between. This CDR3 is built from 15 residues. The DNA for the CDR3 is TGTGCCAGCAGCCCCGTCTGGGGGAGCAATCAGCCCCAGCATTTT. Residues: CASSPVWGSNQPQHF.

This clonotype has at least ten counts. This chain uses TRBV20-1 with TRBJ1-5; D might be TRBD1 (6 bases). Germline V CDR1 and CDR2: DFQATT, SNEGSKA (reference sequence). The V and J ends lost 1 base and 0 bases respectively, with 13 bases between them. This CDR3 region has 16 residues. The CDR3: CSARAETGFSNQPQHF. DNA for the CDR3: TGCAGTGCTAGAGCTGAGACAGGTTTTAGCAATCAGCCCCAGCATTTT.